The subject of this entry is one TCR beta chain. Germline CDR1 MDHEN, CDR2 SYDVKM. The CDR3 has 12 residues. V was pared by 1 base and J by 9 bases, with 10 bases between. This sample was taken from a study of blood T cell repertoires in COVID-19. Generated by immunoSEQ multiplex PCR, the TCRdb table keeps only in-frame clones and is missing some. Of fewer than 350,000 clones in the sample, around nine tenths were seen once. What was sequenced was PBMCs or T cells enriched from blood (not recorded which). This sequence originates from a woman between 55 and 75 years old in a cohort exposed to, infected with or recovered from COVID-19 (not recorded which). The genes are TRBV28 and TRBJ2-7; D ambiguous. This CDR3 reads CASSLSVSGQYF. CDR3 coding DNA: TGTGCCAGCAGTTTATCGGTCTCAGGGCAGTACTTC.